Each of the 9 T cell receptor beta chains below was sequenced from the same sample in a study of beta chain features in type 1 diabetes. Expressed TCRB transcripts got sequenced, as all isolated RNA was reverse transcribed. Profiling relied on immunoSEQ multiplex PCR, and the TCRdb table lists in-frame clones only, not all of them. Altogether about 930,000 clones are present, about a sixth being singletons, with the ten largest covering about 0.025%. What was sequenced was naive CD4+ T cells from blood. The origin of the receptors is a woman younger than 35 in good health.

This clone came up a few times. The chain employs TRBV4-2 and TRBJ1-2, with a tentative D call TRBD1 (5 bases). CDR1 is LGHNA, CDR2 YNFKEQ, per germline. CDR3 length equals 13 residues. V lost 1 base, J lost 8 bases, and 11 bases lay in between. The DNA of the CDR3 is TGTGCCAGCAGCCAAGGGGTAACAGGCGGCTACACCTTC. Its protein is CASSQGVTGGYTF.

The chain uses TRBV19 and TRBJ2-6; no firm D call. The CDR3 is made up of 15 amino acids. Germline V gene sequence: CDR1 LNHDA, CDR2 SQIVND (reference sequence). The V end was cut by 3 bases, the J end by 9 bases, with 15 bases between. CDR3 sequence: CASSIGQPGGNVLTF. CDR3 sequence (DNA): TGTGCCAGTAGTATTGGGCAGCCGGGTGGCAACGTCCTGACTTTC.

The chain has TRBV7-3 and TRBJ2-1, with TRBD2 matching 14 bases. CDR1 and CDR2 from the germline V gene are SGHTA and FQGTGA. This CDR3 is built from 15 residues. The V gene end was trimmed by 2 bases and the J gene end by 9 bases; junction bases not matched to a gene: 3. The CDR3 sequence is CASSLAGLAGGEQFF. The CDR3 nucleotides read TGTGCCAGCAGCTTAGCCGGACTAGCGGGAGGTGAGCAGTTCTTC.

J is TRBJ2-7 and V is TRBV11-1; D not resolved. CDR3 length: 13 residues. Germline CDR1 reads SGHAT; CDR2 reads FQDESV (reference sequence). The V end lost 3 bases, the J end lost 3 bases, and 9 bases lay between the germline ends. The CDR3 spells CASSLSGFYEQYF. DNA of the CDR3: TGTGCCAGCAGCTTGAGTGGCTTCTACGAGCAGTACTTC.

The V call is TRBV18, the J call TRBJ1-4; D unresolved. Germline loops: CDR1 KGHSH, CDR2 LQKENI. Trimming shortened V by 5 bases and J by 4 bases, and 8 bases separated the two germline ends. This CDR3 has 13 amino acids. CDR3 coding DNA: TGTGCCAGCTCAGGAGGGATTAATGAAAAACTGTTTTTT. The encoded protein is CASSGGINEKLFF.

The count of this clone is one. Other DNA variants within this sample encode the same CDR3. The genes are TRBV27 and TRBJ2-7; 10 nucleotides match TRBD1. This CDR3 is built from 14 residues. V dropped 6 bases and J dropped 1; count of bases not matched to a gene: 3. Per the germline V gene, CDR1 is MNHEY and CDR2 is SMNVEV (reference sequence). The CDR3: CASSRDRGSYEQYF. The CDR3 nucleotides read TGTGCCAGCAGCCGGGACAGGGGTTCCTACGAGCAGTACTTC.

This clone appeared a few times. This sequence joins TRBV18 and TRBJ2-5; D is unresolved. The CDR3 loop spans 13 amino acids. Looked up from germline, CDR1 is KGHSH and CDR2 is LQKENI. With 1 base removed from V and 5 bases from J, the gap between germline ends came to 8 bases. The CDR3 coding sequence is TGTGCCAGCTCACCACTGCAGACGGAGACCCAGTACTTC. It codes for CASSPLQTETQYF.

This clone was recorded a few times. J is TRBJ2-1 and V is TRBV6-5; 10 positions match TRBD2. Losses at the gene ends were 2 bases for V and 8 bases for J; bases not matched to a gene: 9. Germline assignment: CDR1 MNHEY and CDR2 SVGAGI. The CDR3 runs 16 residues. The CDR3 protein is CASSYGLAGVPHEQFF. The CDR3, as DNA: TGTGCCAGCAGTTACGGGCTAGCGGGAGTCCCCCATGAGCAGTTCTTC.

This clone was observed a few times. As DNA, the CDR3 is TGTGCCAGCAGCCCCTTTCTATCGGCCTCCTACAATGAGCAGTTCTTC. Residues: CASSPFLSASYNEQFF. The chain has TRBV7-9 and TRBJ2-1; D ambiguous. Trimming took 5 bases from V and 0 from J, leaving 14 bases between them. In germline, CDR1 is SEHNR, CDR2 FQNEAQ (reference sequence). The CDR3 sequence is 16 residues long.